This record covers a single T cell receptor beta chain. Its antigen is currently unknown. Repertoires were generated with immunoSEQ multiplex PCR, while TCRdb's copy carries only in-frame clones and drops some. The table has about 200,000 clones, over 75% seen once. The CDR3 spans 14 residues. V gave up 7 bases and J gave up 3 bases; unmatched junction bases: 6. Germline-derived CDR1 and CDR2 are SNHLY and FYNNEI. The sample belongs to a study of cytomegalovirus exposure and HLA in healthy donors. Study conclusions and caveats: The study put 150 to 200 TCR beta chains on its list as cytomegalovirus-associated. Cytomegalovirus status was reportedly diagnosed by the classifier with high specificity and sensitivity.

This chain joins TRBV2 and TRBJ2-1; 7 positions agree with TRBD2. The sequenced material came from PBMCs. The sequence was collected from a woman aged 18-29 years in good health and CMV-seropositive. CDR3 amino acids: CASKRAGLYNEQFF. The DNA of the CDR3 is TGTGCCAGCAAGAGAGCGGGGCTCTACAATGAGCAGTTCTTC.